What follows describes a single T cell receptor beta chain. This specimen comes from a study of blood T cell repertoires in COVID-19. Across the study: Donors in the United States, Italy and Spain gave samples during acute or convalescent COVID-19. T cells, B-cell-depleted T cells, or PBMCs supplied cDNA or gDNA.

There are 14 residues in the CDR3. With 1 base removed from V and 4 bases from J, the gap between germline ends came to 11 bases. Germline V gene lookup returns CDR1 SGDLS and CDR2 YYNGEE. Original analysis: Cell counts per sample came from amplifying reference gene primers. The protocol was immunoSEQ multiplex PCR, while the TCRdb copy is restricted to in-frame clones and leaves out a portion. V, J and clone size are taken as reported in that table, and D and trimming were inferred from the DNA itself. The sample records 54,000 or so clones, roughly 87% being singletons. The source material was peripheral blood. This receptor was taken from a woman aged 55-70 years with acute or convalescent COVID-19. The V call is TRBV9, the J call TRBJ1-2, with D uncertain. The CDR3 here is CASSVSGLFYGYTF. In DNA form, the CDR3 reads TGTGCCAGCAGCGTATCCGGACTTTTCTATGGCTACACCTTC. Drawing the rest from reference TRBV9 and TRBJ1-2, the complete variable domain is DSGVTQTPKHLITATGQRVTLRCSPRSGDLSVYWYQQSLDQGLQFLIQYYNGEERAKGNILERFSAQQFPDLHSELNLSSLELGDSALYFCASSVSGLFYGYTFGSGTRLTVV.